The entry that follows covers one T cell receptor (beta chain) sequence. Individuals drawn from some 25 US areas were roughly 18 to 89 years old. The sample is drawn from a study of blood T cell repertoires in COVID-19. About the study: The United States, Italy and Spain supplied acute and convalescent COVID-19 samples.

CDR3 length: 15 residues. Germline lookup yields CDR1 SGDLS and CDR2 YYNGEE. Deletions cut 4 bases from V and 3 bases from J, with 16 bases between. The assay was immunoSEQ multiplex PCR, and TCRdb's table has in-frame clones only and misses some. The sample records about 270,000 clones, approximately 90% being singletons. Sequencing was carried out using PBMCs or T cells enriched from blood (not recorded which). The source of this sequence is a man between 40 and 49 years old who had been exposed to COVID-19. The rearrangement links TRBV9 to TRBJ1-1, with D maybe TRBD1 (5 bases). The CDR3 reads CASSTTTGRDTEAFF. The CDR3 coding sequence is TGTGCCAGCAGCACGACGACGGGCAGGGACACTGAAGCTTTCTTT.